Listed below are T cell receptor beta chains from one sample, sequenced in a study of cytomegalovirus exposure and HLA in healthy donors. Profiled with immunoSEQ multiplex PCR; TCRdb holds only in-frame clones, not every one. Counted here are approximately 190,000 clones, about 86% occurring once; the ten biggest clones make up 1.5% to 2%. The sample comprised PBMCs. Receptors originate from a man aged 40-49 years in good health and CMV-seropositive. Each CDR3 is given with its conserved first and last residue. A D gene is named only where the DNA matches it firmly. Clone size appears in some rows only: once, few, many, or a class for an expanded clone.

j_gene: TRBJ1-2; v_gene: TRBV7-9; d_gene: -; abundance: -; CDR3aa: CSSSLASTNYGYTF; CDR3nt: TGTTCCAGCAGCTTAGCGAGCACTAACTATGGCTACACCTTC
j_gene: TRBJ1-1; v_gene: TRBV19; d_gene: -; abundance: -; CDR3aa: CASSPRDMNTEAFF; CDR3nt: TGTGCCAGTAGTCCCCGAGACATGAACACTGAAGCTTTCTTT
j_gene: TRBJ2-1; v_gene: TRBV19; d_gene: TRBD1; abundance: -; CDR3aa: CASSIGTGGNHEQFF; CDR3nt: TGTGCCAGTAGTATAGGGACAGGGGGCAACCATGAGCAGTTCTTC
j_gene: TRBJ1-1; v_gene: TRBV6-6; d_gene: -; abundance: once; CDR3aa: CASSPATPEAFF; CDR3nt: TGTGCCAGCAGCCCTGCGACTCCTGAAGCTTTCTTT
j_gene: TRBJ1-1; v_gene: TRBV14; d_gene: TRBD1; abundance: -; CDR3aa: CASSQRTGGNTEAFF; CDR3nt: TGTGCCAGCAGCCAACGGACAGGGGGCAACACTGAAGCTTTCTTT
j_gene: TRBJ2-7; v_gene: TRBV29-1; d_gene: TRBD2; abundance: -; CDR3aa: CSVGSGRGYEQYF; CDR3nt: TGCAGCGTTGGGAGCGGGAGAGGCTACGAGCAGTACTTC
j_gene: TRBJ2-7; v_gene: TRBV4-1; d_gene: TRBD1; abundance: -; CDR3aa: CASSQGGPQYF; CDR3nt: TGCGCCAGCAGTCAAGGGGGCCCGCAGTACTTC
j_gene: TRBJ1-1; v_gene: TRBV7-6; d_gene: TRBD1; abundance: -; CDR3aa: CASSLRDRGANTEAFF; CDR3nt: TGTGCCAGCAGCCTCCGGGACAGGGGTGCAAACACTGAAGCTTTCTTT
j_gene: TRBJ2-5; v_gene: TRBV25-1; d_gene: TRBD1; abundance: few; CDR3aa: CASSRGTGGETQYF; CDR3nt: TGTGCCAGCTCCAGGGGAACAGGGGGAGAGACCCAGTACTTC
j_gene: TRBJ2-2; v_gene: TRBV7-3; d_gene: TRBD2; abundance: -; CDR3aa: CASSPLATANTGELFF; CDR3nt: TGTGCCAGCAGCCCACTAGCGACAGCGAACACCGGGGAGCTGTTTTTT
j_gene: TRBJ2-3; v_gene: TRBV5-1; d_gene: TRBD2; abundance: -; CDR3aa: CASSLETSGTTDTQYF; CDR3nt: TGCGCCAGCAGCTTGGAAACTAGCGGGACCACAGATACGCAGTATTTT
j_gene: TRBJ2-5; v_gene: TRBV7-2; d_gene: TRBD1; abundance: -; CDR3aa: CASSRRTGESQETQYF; CDR3nt: TGTGCCAGCAGCCGTAGGACAGGGGAGTCCCAAGAGACCCAGTACTTC
j_gene: TRBJ2-1; v_gene: TRBV10-1; d_gene: TRBD2; abundance: -; CDR3aa: CASSEGTSVYNEQFF; CDR3nt: TGCGCCAGCAGTGAGGGGACTAGCGTGTACAATGAGCAGTTCTTC
j_gene: TRBJ1-2; v_gene: TRBV2; d_gene: TRBD1; abundance: -; CDR3aa: CASSDPRQGAVGYTF; CDR3nt: TGTGCCAGCAGTGACCCCCGTCAGGGGGCCGTTGGCTACACCTTC
j_gene: TRBJ2-1; v_gene: TRBV12-5; d_gene: TRBD2; abundance: -; CDR3aa: CASGSAGLAGNNEQFF; CDR3nt: TGTGCTAGTGGTTCCGCCGGACTAGCGGGGAACAATGAGCAGTTCTTC
j_gene: TRBJ2-1; v_gene: TRBV7-9; d_gene: TRBD2; abundance: -; CDR3aa: CASSPTSGSYNEQFF; CDR3nt: TGTGCCAGCAGCCCCACTAGCGGATCCTACAATGAGCAGTTCTTC
j_gene: TRBJ1-1; v_gene: TRBV25-1; d_gene: -; abundance: -; CDR3aa: CASGRGPISEAFF; CDR3nt: TGTGCCAGCGGCAGGGGTCCAATCTCTGAAGCTTTCTTT
j_gene: TRBJ2-5; v_gene: TRBV2; d_gene: TRBD2; abundance: few; CDR3aa: CASSELAGEETQYF; CDR3nt: TGTGCCAGCAGTGAGTTAGCGGGAGAAGAGACCCAGTACTTC
j_gene: TRBJ2-7; v_gene: TRBV5-4; d_gene: TRBD1; abundance: once; CDR3aa: CASSPAGTENYEQYF; CDR3nt: TGTGCCAGCAGCCCGGCCGGGACAGAGAACTACGAGCAGTACTTC
j_gene: TRBJ2-7; v_gene: TRBV28; d_gene: -; abundance: -; CDR3aa: CASVGLYEQYF; CDR3nt: TGTGCCAGCGTAGGACTCTACGAGCAGTACTTC
j_gene: TRBJ1-1; v_gene: TRBV7-2; d_gene: -; abundance: -; CDR3aa: CASSPAGRPGTEAFF; CDR3nt: TGTGCCAGCAGCCCCGCGGGGAGACCCGGCACTGAAGCTTTCTTT
j_gene: TRBJ2-1; v_gene: TRBV9; d_gene: TRBD2; abundance: -; CDR3aa: CASSPITGREGNYNEQFF; CDR3nt: TGTGCCAGCAGCCCGATAACCGGGCGGGAGGGGAACTACAATGAGCAGTTCTTC
j_gene: TRBJ2-7; v_gene: TRBV5-1; d_gene: -; abundance: few; CDR3aa: CASSFPGVGYEQYF; CDR3nt: TGTGCCAGCAGCTTCCCGGGAGTAGGCTACGAGCAGTACTTC
j_gene: TRBJ1-1; v_gene: TRBV5-6; d_gene: TRBD1; abundance: -; CDR3aa: CASSLDRGQVWNTEAFF; CDR3nt: TGTGCCAGCAGCTTGGACAGGGGGCAGGTCTGGAACACTGAAGCTTTCTTT
j_gene: TRBJ2-3; v_gene: TRBV7-6; d_gene: TRBD2; abundance: -; CDR3aa: CASSLGRRGRTDTQYF; CDR3nt: TGTGCCAGCAGCTTAGGGAGGCGGGGGAGAACAGATACGCAGTATTTT
j_gene: TRBJ2-1; v_gene: TRBV5-1; d_gene: TRBD1; abundance: -; CDR3aa: CASSPGQGAFNEQFF; CDR3nt: TGCGCCAGCAGCCCCGGACAGGGGGCATTCAATGAGCAGTTCTTC
j_gene: TRBJ1-1; v_gene: TRBV5-1; d_gene: -; abundance: -; CDR3aa: CASQERRGYTEAFF; CDR3nt: TGCGCCAGCCAGGAGAGGCGGGGTTACACTGAAGCTTTCTTT
j_gene: TRBJ2-7; v_gene: TRBV5-5; d_gene: TRBD1; abundance: -; CDR3aa: CASSFIRGPNEQYF; CDR3nt: TGTGCCAGCAGCTTTATAAGGGGGCCGAACGAGCAGTACTTC
j_gene: TRBJ1-5; v_gene: TRBV2; d_gene: TRBD1; abundance: once; CDR3aa: CASKGTERQPQHF; CDR3nt: TGTGCCAGCAAGGGGACAGAAAGACAGCCCCAGCATTTT
j_gene: TRBJ1-1; v_gene: TRBV28; d_gene: -; abundance: -; CDR3aa: CASSRTGWGTEAFF; CDR3nt: TGTGCCAGCAGCCGCACAGGGTGGGGCACTGAAGCTTTCTTT
j_gene: TRBJ1-1; v_gene: TRBV7-6; d_gene: TRBD1; abundance: -; CDR3aa: CASSTQGAGTEAFF; CDR3nt: TGTGCCAGCAGCACGCAGGGGGCGGGCACTGAAGCTTTCTTT